This T cell receptor (beta chain) was recorded in a study of blood T cell repertoires in COVID-19. Study background: Samples came from the United States, Italy and Spain, spanning acute and convalescent COVID-19. T cells, B-cell-depleted T cells, or PBMCs provided the cDNA or gDNA that served as material.

In the original workflow: Scientists estimated how many nucleated cells there were by amplifying reference gene primers. Only in-frame clones appear in the TCRdb table, and some are missing; sequencing was by immunoSEQ multiplex PCR. That table furnishes V, J and clone size, whereas the DNA furnished D and trimming. The repertoire holds under 300,000 clones, with approximately 91% as singletons. The CDR3 totals 11 residues. V dropped 3 bases and J dropped 6 bases, with 3 bases sitting between them. V gene TRBV12-3 or TRBV12-4 combines with J gene TRBJ2-1, with D uncertain. Sequenced: peripheral blood. The TCR was taken from a woman aged 40 to 50 who had recovered from COVID-19. The CDR3 nucleotides read TGTGCCAGCAGTTTCGGCAATGAGCAGTTCTTC. This codes for CASSFGNEQFF.